The 29 T cell receptor beta chains given below trace back to one sample, sequenced in a study of cytomegalovirus exposure and HLA in healthy donors. This table comes from immunoSEQ multiplex PCR, and its TCRdb copy is limited to in-frame clones, with some not included. Among about 260,000 clones, about 90% were seen once, and the ten largest hold approximately 3.1%. The sequenced sample was PBMCs. These receptors originate from a woman under 40 in good health and CMV-seronegative.

The CDR3 loop reads CASSHLDNEQFF. The CDR3 DNA follows: TGCGCCAGCAGCCACCTGGACAATGAGCAGTTCTTC. The chain joins TRBV4-1 to TRBJ2-1, with D uncertain. The germline V and J ends were trimmed by 3 bases and 5 bases, with 5 bases remaining between them. The CDR3 sequence is 12 residues long. Germline loops: CDR1 MGHRA, CDR2 YSYEKL.

This rearrangement joins TRBV9 to TRBJ1-2; 7 bases agree with TRBD1. CDR1 and CDR2 (germline): SGDLS, YYNGEE. This CDR3 spans 17 amino acids. The V and J ends lost 3 bases and 0 bases, in that order; junction bases with no gene match: 11. The CDR3 DNA is TGTGCCAGCAGCGCCATGACAGGGCTTGGGGCTAACTATGGCTACACCTTC. Translating gives CASSAMTGLGANYGYTF.

This chain links TRBV18 with TRBJ2-2; weak D call: TRBD1 (6 bases). Germline V gene lookup returns CDR1 KGHSH and CDR2 LQKENI. The CDR3 has 15 residues. Trimming took 5 bases from V and 1 from J, leaving 11 bases between them. This CDR3 reads CASSADRLNTGELFF. CDR3 nucleotides: TGTGCCAGCTCAGCGGACAGACTGAACACCGGGGAGCTGTTTTTT.

This clone turned up a few times. The chain combines TRBV2 with TRBJ1-3, with D uncertain. The CDR3 spans 14 residues. Trimming removed 6 bases at V and 0 bases at J, with 9 bases between. Germline V gene lookup returns CDR1 SNHLY and CDR2 FYNNEI. The CDR3 spells CASRRQDSGNTIYF. The CDR3, as DNA: TGTGCCAGCAGGCGGCAGGACTCTGGAAACACCATATATTTT.

V is TRBV11-2 and J is TRBJ2-2; D perhaps matches TRBD2 (5 bases). CDR3 length equals 16 residues. CDR1 SGHAT and CDR2 FQNNGV come from the germline V gene. V lost 6 bases to trimming and J lost 3 bases, with 17 bases between them. The CDR3 spells CASSRAGGLYTGELFF. Here the CDR3 DNA reads TGTGCCAGCAGTCGCGCTGGCGGACTGTACACCGGGGAGCTGTTTTTT.

The CDR3 sequence is CSVGGTVFNEQFF. The CDR3, as DNA: TGCAGCGTTGGGGGGACGGTATTCAATGAGCAGTTCTTC. The rearrangement links TRBV29-1 to TRBJ2-1; either TRBD1 or TRBD2 may supply D (5 bases each). In germline, CDR1 is SQVTM, CDR2 ANQGSEA. CDR3 size: 13 residues. V lost 4 bases and J lost 6, with 13 bases in between.

This clone has only a few counts. The V call is TRBV5-6, the J call TRBJ2-3; 12 bases match TRBD2. The CDR3 sequence is 17 residues long. Looked up from germline, CDR1 is SGHDT and CDR2 is YYEEEE. Losses at the gene ends were 2 bases for V and 4 bases for J; bases not matched to a gene: 8. The CDR3 DNA sequence: TGTGCCAGCAGCTTTAGACTAGCGGGAGTGGGGGCAGATACGCAGTATTTT. This encodes CASSFRLAGVGADTQYF.

The genes are TRBV5-1 and TRBJ2-1; 9 nucleotides align to TRBD2. The junction had 6 bases not matched to a gene; V was cut back by 0 bases and J by 5 bases. The germline CDR1 and CDR2 sequences are SGHRS and YFSETQ. CDR3 length: 16 residues. CDR3 loop: CASSLGRSGRNNEQFF. The CDR3 nucleotides read TGCGCCAGCAGCTTGGGACGTAGCGGGAGAAACAATGAGCAGTTCTTC.

The chain employs TRBV7-3 and TRBJ2-1; 10 nucleotides align to TRBD2. The V segment lost 2 bases and the J segment 6 bases; nucleotides outside the gene matches: 4. Looked up from germline, CDR1 is SGHTA and CDR2 is FQGTGA. The CDR3 is 15 amino acids. CDR3 nucleotides: TGTGCCAGCAGCTTACAGGGACTAGCGTTCAATGAGCAGTTCTTC. Translated, it gives CASSLQGLAFNEQFF.

V gene TRBV7-6 combines with J gene TRBJ2-3; no definite D call. This CDR3 contains 15 residues. With 5 bases removed from V and 2 bases from J, the gap between germline ends came to 14 bases. The germline V gene has CDR1 SGHVS and CDR2 FNYEAQ. CDR3: CASSAGVWFTDTQYF. CDR3 in DNA: TGTGCCAGCAGCGCCGGTGTTTGGTTCACAGATACGCAGTATTTT.

Here the CDR3 reads CASSLSGPGREAFF. In DNA, the CDR3 is TGTGCCAGCAGCTTGTCCGGCCCGGGCCGCGAAGCTTTCTTT. This chain uses TRBV5-6 with TRBJ1-1; the D is unclear. The CDR3 length is 14 residues. Trimming took 1 base from V and 8 from J, leaving 15 bases between them. Germline CDR1 and CDR2: SGHDT and YYEEEE.

V is TRBV2 and J is TRBJ1-3, with unresolved D. The V end was cut by 0 bases, the J end by 4 bases, with 7 bases between. CDR3 length: 14 residues. In germline, CDR1 is SNHLY, CDR2 FYNNEI. This CDR3 reads CASSEAGSGNTIYF. Here the CDR3 DNA reads TGTGCCAGCAGTGAAGCAGGGTCAGGAAACACCATATATTTT.

The chain recombines TRBV19 with TRBJ1-2; weak D call: TRBD1 (5 bases). Germline V gene lookup returns CDR1 LNHDA and CDR2 SQIVND (reference sequence). The germline V and J ends were trimmed by 8 bases and 3 bases, with 19 bases remaining between them. The CDR3 is 15 amino acids. CDR3 loop: CASQGRVGFHYGYTF. The CDR3, as DNA: TGTGCCAGTCAGGGCCGAGTTGGTTTCCACTATGGCTACACCTTC.

The chain links TRBV18 to TRBJ2-1; the match to TRBD1 covers 7 bases. Trimming at V came to 1 base and at J to 3 bases, leaving 9 bases not matched to a gene. CDR1 KGHSH and CDR2 LQKENI come from the germline V gene. The CDR3 has 17 amino acids. The CDR3 DNA follows: TGTGCCAGCTCACCACGGTCTCAAGCAGGGGGCTACAATGAGCAGTTCTTC. Its translation: CASSPRSQAGGYNEQFF.

V usage is TRBV27 and J usage is TRBJ2-7; TRBD1 agrees at 10 bases. V gave up 7 bases and J gave up 4 bases; unmatched junction bases: 4. This CDR3 has 13 residues. The germline gives CDR1 MNHEY, CDR2 SMNVEV (reference sequence). The CDR3 sequence: CASKTGGEYEQYF. DNA of the CDR3: TGTGCCAGCAAGACAGGGGGCGAATACGAGCAGTACTTC.

The chain links TRBV10-2 to TRBJ2-3, with D possibly TRBD2 on 5 matching bases. The germline V gene encodes CDR1 WSHSY and CDR2 SAAADI. CDR3 length: 16 amino acids. V lost 5 bases and J lost 2, with 17 bases in between. The CDR3 reads CASSQGLSSPTDTQYF. The CDR3 DNA reads as TGCGCCAGCAGTCAAGGACTTTCAAGTCCCACAGATACGCAGTATTTT.

The chain links TRBV5-6 to TRBJ2-1; D unresolved. Germline loops: CDR1 SGHDT, CDR2 YYEEEE. Trimming left V 2 bases short and J 0 bases short, with 9 bases between. The CDR3 has 15 residues. CDR3 region: CASSLWQSSYNEQFF. The CDR3 DNA is TGTGCCAGCAGCTTATGGCAGAGCTCCTACAATGAGCAGTTCTTC. The whole variable domain, filled in from reference TRBV5-6 and TRBJ2-1, reads DAGVTQSPTHLIKTRGQQVTLRCSPKSGHDTVSWYQQALGQGPQFIFQYYEEEERQRGNFPDRFSGHQFPNYSSELNVNALLLGDSALYLCASSLWQSSYNEQFFGPGTRLTVL.

The chain combines TRBV10-1 with TRBJ1-2, with 8 bases lining up with TRBD1. The CDR3 sequence is 16 residues long. The V gene's germline CDR1 is WNHNN and CDR2 SYGVQD (reference sequence). The trim removed 4 bases at V and 2 bases at J, leaving 9 bases unmatched. The CDR3 is CASSGYRGIINYGYTF. The CDR3 DNA is TGCGCCAGCAGTGGTTACAGGGGGATTATAAACTATGGCTACACCTTC.

This rearrangement joins TRBV25-1 to TRBJ2-2; tentatively, D is TRBD1 or TRBD2 (5 bases each). Germline CDR1 MGHDK, CDR2 SYGVNS. The ends were cut back, 8 bases at V and 4 bases at J, with 11 bases in the middle. CDR3 length: 13 amino acids. The CDR3 is CASLEGLTGELFF. As DNA, the CDR3 is TGTGCCAGCCTTGAGGGGCTCACCGGGGAGCTGTTTTTT.

V usage is TRBV5-1 and J usage is TRBJ2-3; possibly TRBD2 for D (6 bases). Trimming removed 4 bases from V and 0 bases from J, with 12 bases in between. There are 15 residues in the CDR3. CDR1 is SGHRS and CDR2 is YFSETQ in the germline V gene. The CDR3 loop is CASSLGDWSTDTQYF. For the CDR3, the DNA is TGCGCCAGCAGCCTAGGGGACTGGAGCACAGATACGCAGTATTTT.

The chain has TRBV27 and TRBJ1-1, with 7 bases fitting TRBD1. The CDR3 runs 14 residues. Germline lookup yields CDR1 MNHEY and CDR2 SMNVEV (reference sequence). V lost 6 bases, J lost 4 bases, and 8 bases stayed unmatched. The CDR3 loop is CASRRGQIGTEAFF. In nucleotides, the CDR3 is TGTGCCAGCAGGAGGGGGCAGATCGGCACTGAAGCTTTCTTT.

This clone was detected only once. The chain uses TRBV28 and TRBJ1-4, with TRBD1 matching 8 bases. Germline loops: CDR1 MDHEN, CDR2 SYDVKM. The ends lost 8 bases at V and 8 bases at J; junction bases unmatched: 7. CDR3 size: 13 residues. CDR3 region: CASRTGIEEKLFF. CDR3 bases: TGTGCCAGCCGGACAGGGATCGAGGAAAAACTGTTTTTT.

This chain joins TRBV9 and TRBJ2-1, with TRBD2 matching 11 bases. V was pared by 3 bases and J by 6 bases, with 8 bases of the junction left unmatched. Germline CDR1 is SGDLS and CDR2 is YYNGEE. The CDR3 loop spans 16 amino acids. The CDR3 DNA reads TGTGCCAGCAGCGCCTATACTAGCGGGAGTCCCAATGAGCAGTTCTTC. Amino acid sequence: CASSAYTSGSPNEQFF.

The chain has TRBV7-8 and TRBJ2-3; TRBD1 matches at 7 bases. Per the germline V gene, CDR1 is SGHVS and CDR2 is FQNEAQ. The J segment lost 2 bases and the V segment lost 5 bases, leaving 7 bases of the junction unmatched. The CDR3 contains 15 residues. In DNA form, the CDR3 reads TGTGCCAGCAGCCCGCCCGACAGGGCCACAGATACGCAGTATTTT. Protein sequence: CASSPPDRATDTQYF.

The CDR3 nucleotides are TGTGCCAGCTCACCACCGGCTAACCCCGGCGAGCAGTACTTC. Translation: CASSPPANPGEQYF. This chain connects TRBV18 to TRBJ2-7; D not resolved. V lost 0 bases, J lost 6 bases, and 12 bases lay in between. This CDR3 contains 14 residues. Germline V gives CDR1 KGHSH, CDR2 LQKENI.

The chain has TRBV4-3 and TRBJ2-7; 9 positions match TRBD1. Germline values: CDR1 LGHNA, CDR2 YSLEER. The CDR3 has 13 amino acids. Trimming took 4 bases from V and 5 from J; bases not matched to a gene: 3. CDR3: CASSPRTGDEQYF. Here the CDR3 DNA reads TGCGCCAGCAGCCCCCGGACAGGGGACGAGCAGTACTTC.

This chain uses TRBV10-1 with TRBJ2-7; D unresolved. The germline CDR1 and CDR2 sequences are WNHNN and SYGVQD (reference sequence). Trimming took 4 bases from V and 6 from J, leaving 16 bases between them. The CDR3 spans 14 residues. The chain's CDR3 is CASSVAVRVSEQYF. The DNA for the CDR3 is TGCGCCAGCAGTGTCGCGGTTCGAGTCTCCGAGCAGTACTTC.

The rearrangement uses TRBV7-6 and TRBJ2-6; D unresolved. This CDR3 spans 14 amino acids. Trimming left V 4 bases short and J 2 bases short, with 6 bases between. Germline values: CDR1 SGHVS, CDR2 FNYEAQ. CDR3 loop: CASSSHTGANVLTF. The CDR3 DNA follows: TGTGCCAGCAGCTCGCATACTGGGGCCAACGTCCTGACTTTC.

The gene calls are TRBV14 and TRBJ1-4; TRBD1 aligns across 9 bases. Germline CDR1 reads SGHDN; CDR2 reads FVKESK. There are 17 residues in the CDR3. With 3 bases clipped from V and 7 bases from J, the junction kept 12 bases outside the gene matches. The CDR3 nucleotides are TGTGCCAGCAGCCAGACCTGGGACAGGGATGGTAGTGAAAAACTGTTTTTT. Translated: CASSQTWDRDGSEKLFF. Looking up the rest from reference TRBV14 and TRBJ1-4 gives the full variable domain: EAGVTQFPSHSVIEKGQTVTLRCDPISGHDNLYWYRRVMGKEIKFLLHFVKESKQDESGMPNNRFLAERTGGTYSTLKVQPAELEDSGVYFCASSQTWDRDGSEKLFFGSGTQLSVL.